The 31 T cell receptor beta chains reported below all come from one sample, sequenced in a study of OX40 agonist ivuxolimab in advanced cancers. The method was immunoSEQ multiplex PCR; TCRdb's version includes in-frame clones alone and lacks a portion of them. The data hold some 77,000 clones, with roughly 88% observed a single time. The starting material was CD4+ or CD8+ T cells sorted from blood, obtained in a trial of the OX40 agonist ivuxolimab. These receptors all come from an adult with an advanced solid tumor such as melanoma, head and neck, liver or kidney cancer.

The gene calls are TRBV6-6 and TRBJ2-7; the D is unclear. Germline V gene data show CDR1 as MNHNY and CDR2 as SVGAGI (reference sequence). The CDR3 consists of 11 residues. Between the trimmed V and J ends, which lost 2 bases and 7 bases, there was a span of 6 bases. The CDR3 nucleotides are TGTGCCAGCAGTTACGGTGGGGAGCAGTACTTC. Its translation is CASSYGGEQYF.

The J gene is TRBJ2-1, the V gene TRBV5-5; 13 bases are a match to TRBD2. CDR3 size: 15 residues. Looked up from germline, CDR1 is SGHKS and CDR2 is YYEKEE (reference sequence). Unmatched junction bases numbered 4, after V lost 4 bases and J lost 6 bases. The DNA for the CDR3 is TGTGCCAGCAGCGGACTAGCGGGAGCTGGCAATGAGCAGTTCTTC. Translating gives CASSGLAGAGNEQFF. Based on the CDR3 plus reference TRBV5-5 and TRBJ2-1, the full variable domain is DAGVTQSPTHLIKTRGQQVTLRCSPISGHKSVSWYQQVLGQGPQFIFQYYEKEERGRGNFPDRFSARQFPNYSSELNVNALLLGDSALYLCASSGLAGAGNEQFFGPGTRLTVL.

In this sample, this clone turned up a few times. The sample contains more than one DNA sequence encoding this CDR3. This rearrangement joins TRBV28 to TRBJ1-2; D is perhaps TRBD1 (6 bases). Trimming shortened V by 5 bases and J by 2 bases, and 12 bases separated the two germline ends. The CDR3 has 14 amino acids. Germline CDR1 and CDR2: MDHEN and SYDVKM. The CDR3 region is CASSLTGPNYGYTF. The CDR3 DNA reads TGTGCCAGCAGTCTTACAGGGCCCAACTATGGCTACACCTTC.

Only one count was recorded for this clone. The genes are TRBV10-3 and TRBJ2-2, with 7 nucleotides matching TRBD2. Per germline, CDR1 ENHRY and CDR2 SYGVKD. The CDR3 has 18 residues. V shed 4 bases, J shed 7 bases, and the junction held 18 bases outside the gene matches. The CDR3 reads CAISGGMAGRGPLGELFF. CDR3 coding DNA: TGTGCCATCAGTGGGGGAATGGCAGGGAGGGGCCCGCTCGGGGAGCTGTTTTTT.

The sample holds a few counts of this clone. The chain uses TRBV6-1 and TRBJ1-6; D ambiguous. V shed 6 bases and J shed 10 bases, with 13 bases lying between them. Germline-derived CDR1 and CDR2 are MNHNS and SASEGT. The CDR3 has 13 amino acids. CDR3 nucleotide sequence: TGTGCCAGCAGACACGGACGGCCATCACCCCTCCACTTT. Its protein product is CASRHGRPSPLHF.

The rearrangement uses TRBV5-1 and TRBJ2-5, with D possibly matching TRBD2 (6 bases). Trimming pared 3 bases from V and 0 bases from J, leaving 15 bases between. CDR3 length: 16 amino acids. Looked up from germline, CDR1 is SGHRS and CDR2 is YFSETQ. CDR3: CASSWSGTEYQETQYF. The CDR3 region has the DNA TGCGCCAGCAGCTGGTCCGGGACTGAGTACCAAGAGACCCAGTACTTC.

This clone occurred once. The CDR3: CASSGGTGLSYEQYF. The CDR3 bases are TGTGCCAGCTCAGGCGGGACAGGCCTCTCCTACGAGCAGTACTTC. The chain links TRBV18 to TRBJ2-7; 8 bases align to TRBD1. V trimming: 5 bases; J trimming: 0 bases; junction bases outside the gene matches: 6. Germline CDR1 and CDR2: KGHSH and LQKENI. This CDR3 spans 15 amino acids.

This chain connects TRBV9 to TRBJ2-5, with 9 bases identical to TRBD1. CDR1 and CDR2 (germline): SGDLS, YYNGEE. V lost 3 bases to trimming and J lost 5 bases; unmatched junction nucleotides: 11. The CDR3 is 16 amino acids. This CDR3 is CASSAAPGTGWETQYF. As DNA, the CDR3 is TGTGCCAGCAGCGCAGCCCCGGGGACAGGGTGGGAGACCCAGTACTTC.

The chain links TRBV10-3 to TRBJ2-1; 7 bases agree with TRBD2. V dropped 9 bases and J dropped 7; count of bases not matched to a gene: 6. Germline CDR1 ENHRY, CDR2 SYGVKD. This CDR3 has 12 residues. The CDR3 spells CAISERDNEQFF. The CDR3 region has the DNA TGTGCCATATCGGAGCGGGATAATGAGCAGTTCTTC.

The chain uses TRBV19 and TRBJ2-7; 10 bases map to TRBD1. CDR1 is LNHDA, CDR2 SQIVND, per germline (reference sequence). V dropped 3 bases and J dropped 5; count of bases not matched to a gene: 7. This CDR3 spans 15 amino acids. The CDR3 nucleotides read TGTGCCAGTAGTATCCGGGACAGGGGCACGGACGAGCAGTACTTC. This translates into CASSIRDRGTDEQYF.

V is TRBV5-1 and J is TRBJ2-1; possible D gene TRBD2, 5 bases. CDR3 length: 15 amino acids. Deletions cut 0 bases from V and 3 bases from J, with 10 bases between. Germline values: CDR1 SGHRS, CDR2 YFSETQ. The chain's CDR3 is CASSLVPGNYNEQFF. DNA for the CDR3: TGCGCCAGCAGCTTGGTACCCGGGAACTACAATGAGCAGTTCTTC.

In DNA, the CDR3 is TGTGCCAGCAGTTTACCGCAGGGGGTACTGTCTAATGAAAAACTGTTTTTT. This sequence encodes CASSLPQGVLSNEKLFF. The rearrangement links TRBV28 to TRBJ1-4; the match to TRBD1 covers 7 bases. The V segment lost 2 bases and the J segment 3 bases; nucleotides outside the gene matches: 9. Germline V gives CDR1 MDHEN, CDR2 SYDVKM. The CDR3 extends over 17 amino acids.

This sequence joins TRBV15 and TRBJ1-2; D not certain. V was pared by 4 bases and J by 4 bases, with 10 bases between. The CDR3 loop spans 13 amino acids. Germline loops: CDR1 LNHNV, CDR2 YYDKDF (reference sequence). This CDR3 reads CATSKDQSYGYTF. As DNA, the CDR3 is TGTGCCACCAGCAAAGATCAGAGCTATGGCTACACCTTC.

The chain has TRBV5-1 and TRBJ2-1; TRBD1 agrees at 8 bases. The CDR3 contains 15 residues. V was clipped by 4 bases and J by 6 bases; unmatched bases: 9. Germline V lookup: CDR1 SGHRS, CDR2 YFSETQ. CDR3 region: CASSQRTGSINEQFF. The CDR3 nucleotides read TGCGCCAGCAGCCAGCGGACAGGGTCAATCAATGAGCAGTTCTTC.

The chain recombines TRBV29-1 with TRBJ2-2; 10 bases align to TRBD1. The germline V gene has CDR1 SQVTM and CDR2 ANQGSEA. J was trimmed by 4 bases and V by 7 bases; bases with no gene match: 9. This CDR3 region has 15 residues. The CDR3 nucleotides are TGCAGCGGGGGGGGAGGGACAGGGGTCACCGGGGAGCTGTTTTTT. Encoded protein: CSGGGGTGVTGELFF.

V gene TRBV19 combines with J gene TRBJ2-5, with D possibly matching TRBD2 (5 bases). Germline CDR1 reads LNHDA; CDR2 reads SQIVND (reference sequence). The germline V and J ends were trimmed by 6 bases and 5 bases, with 16 bases remaining between them. There are 14 residues in the CDR3. CDR3 loop: CASRADPSGETQYF. In DNA, the CDR3 is TGTGCCAGTAGGGCGGACCCCTCGGGGGAGACCCAGTACTTC.

The V and J genes are TRBV9 and TRBJ1-3; D remains ambiguous. The CDR3 is 14 residues long. Trimming removed 3 bases at V and 4 bases at J, with 11 bases between. Per germline, CDR1 SGDLS and CDR2 YYNGEE. CDR3 protein: CASSGQLEGNTIYF. The CDR3 nucleotides read TGTGCCAGCAGCGGGCAGTTAGAGGGAAACACCATATATTTT. Full variable domain (missing parts from reference TRBV9 and TRBJ1-3): DSGVTQTPKHLITATGQRVTLRCSPRSGDLSVYWYQQSLDQGLQFLIQYYNGEERAKGNILERFSAQQFPDLHSELNLSSLELGDSALYFCASSGQLEGNTIYFGEGSWLTVV.

The chain carries TRBV25-1 and TRBJ2-2; maybe TRBD1 (8 bases). The CDR3 runs to 14 residues. Per the germline V gene, CDR1 is MGHDK and CDR2 is SYGVNS. Trimming cost V 8 bases and J 4 bases, with 14 bases left between them. The chain's CDR3 is CASHRGGVTGELFF. The CDR3 bases are TGTGCCAGCCACAGGGGGGGGGTCACCGGGGAGCTGTTTTTT.

The chain joins TRBV7-9 to TRBJ1-2; D perhaps matches TRBD1 (5 bases). Trimming removed 3 bases from V and 4 bases from J, with 12 bases in between. The CDR3 extends over 14 amino acids. Germline V lookup: CDR1 SEHNR, CDR2 FQNEAQ (reference sequence). As DNA, the CDR3 is TGTGCCAGCAGCTTGGAGCAGGGATTCTATGGCTACACCTTC. Its translation: CASSLEQGFYGYTF.

Regarding this clone: Other DNA sequences in this specimen translate into the identical CDR3. The genes are TRBV11-2 and TRBJ2-6; tentatively, D is TRBD1 (5 bases). Germline V lookup: CDR1 SGHAT, CDR2 FQNNGV. The CDR3 covers 15 residues. Between the trimmed V and J ends, which lost 6 bases and 2 bases, there was a span of 11 bases. In nucleotides, the CDR3 is TGTGCCAGCAGATACACAGGAACTGGGGCCAACGTCCTGACTTTC. It is translated as CASRYTGTGANVLTF. The full variable domain, completed using reference TRBV11-2 and TRBJ2-6, is EAGVAQSPRYKIIEKRQSVAFWCNPISGHATLYWYQQILGQGPKLLIQFQNNGVVDDSQLPKDRFSAERLKGVDSTLKIQPAKLEDSAVYLCASRYTGTGANVLTFGAGSRLTVL.

The CDR3 region is CASSKAIPGSSYNEQFF. The DNA for the CDR3 is TGTGCCAGCAGCAAAGCAATCCCAGGGAGCTCCTACAATGAGCAGTTCTTC. The V gene is TRBV21-1, the J gene TRBJ2-1. TRBV21-1 is an annotated pseudogene. This CDR3 contains 17 residues.

The chain has TRBV5-5 and TRBJ1-3; D not resolved. The CDR3 has 14 residues. CDR1 is SGHKS, CDR2 YYEKEE, per germline (reference sequence). Trimming left V 4 bases short and J 4 bases short, with 12 bases between. In nucleotides, the CDR3 is TGTGCCAGCAGCCGGACGGACGAGGGAAACACCATATATTTT. The encoded protein is CASSRTDEGNTIYF.

The chain combines TRBV10-3 with TRBJ1-5, with 7 nucleotides matching TRBD1. CDR1 and CDR2 from the germline V gene are ENHRY and SYGVKD. The CDR3 covers 14 residues. J was trimmed by 3 bases and V by 11 bases; bases with no gene match: 10. The CDR3 spells CAVAQGGDNQPQHF. In DNA, the CDR3 is TGTGCCGTGGCGCAGGGGGGCGACAATCAGCCCCAGCATTTT.

This clone has just a few counts. The V gene is TRBV5-4, the J gene TRBJ1-5; weak D call: TRBD1 (5 bases). This CDR3 has 13 residues. V was clipped by 4 bases and J by 1 base, with 6 bases between them. Germline-derived CDR1 and CDR2 are SGHNT and YYREEE (reference sequence). The CDR3 loop reads CASSGGSNQPQHF. The CDR3 coding sequence is TGTGCCAGCAGCGGGGGGAGCAATCAGCCCCAGCATTTT.

This clone was seen only once. The rearrangement links TRBV7-9 to TRBJ1-4; the D is unclear. The V end was cut by 5 bases, the J end by 3 bases, with 10 bases between. The germline gives CDR1 SEHNR, CDR2 FQNEAQ (reference sequence). The CDR3 loop spans 14 amino acids. The CDR3 here is CASSPQDSNEKLFF. The DNA for the CDR3 is TGTGCCAGCAGCCCCCAGGATTCTAATGAAAAACTGTTTTTT.

This rearrangement joins TRBV18 to TRBJ1-6, with D tentatively TRBD1 (6 bases). Trimming shortened V by 2 bases and J by 3 bases, and 8 bases separated the two germline ends. This CDR3 comprises 15 residues. Germline CDR1 reads KGHSH; CDR2 reads LQKENI. CDR3 loop: CASSPKDSYNSPLHF. CDR3 DNA: TGTGCCAGCTCACCAAAGGACAGCTATAATTCACCCCTCCACTTT.

The genes are TRBV30 and TRBJ1-1; D is possibly TRBD1 (5 bases). V lost 4 bases and J 6 bases, leaving 15 bases between the germline ends. CDR1 and CDR2 from the germline V gene are GTSNPN and SVGIG (reference sequence). The CDR3 totals 13 residues. The CDR3 loop is CAWMGDVWAEAFF. In DNA, the CDR3 is TGTGCCTGGATGGGGGACGTATGGGCTGAAGCTTTCTTT.

V gene TRBV14 combines with J gene TRBJ2-3; weak D call: TRBD2 (7 bases). With 3 bases removed from V and 6 bases from J, the gap between germline ends came to 19 bases. The CDR3 has 16 amino acids. The germline gives CDR1 SGHDN, CDR2 FVKESK. This CDR3 reads CASSQMGGGPADTQYF. The CDR3 nucleotides read TGTGCCAGCAGCCAGATGGGGGGGGGCCCGGCCGATACGCAGTATTTT.

The chain uses TRBV16 and TRBJ1-2, with D hard to call. Trimming pared 1 base from V and 14 bases from J, leaving 11 bases between. This CDR3 region has 11 residues. From germline, CDR1 is KGHSY and CDR2 FQNENV. The CDR3 DNA follows: TGTGCCAGCAGCCAATATGGGCCGTCAACCTTC. Translating gives CASSQYGPSTF.

This chain links TRBV12-1 with TRBJ2-7; the D call TRBD1 from the table was never checked on the DNA. TRBV12-1 is a documented pseudogene. The CDR3 runs to 15 residues. Here the CDR3 reads CASSSTGGAFGEQYF. The CDR3 region has the DNA TGTGCCAGCAGCTCCACAGGGGGCGCTTTTGGCGAGCAGTACTTC.

The chain carries TRBV29-1 and TRBJ2-7, with 7 bases identical to TRBD2. Germline V gene sequence: CDR1 SQVTM, CDR2 ANQGSEA. The CDR3 length is 15 residues. The V gene end was trimmed by 4 bases and the J gene end by 1 base; junction bases not matched to a gene: 10. CDR3 bases: TGCAGCGTTGGCCTTAGACTAGCACAATCCTACGAGCAGTACTTC. It codes for CSVGLRLAQSYEQYF.